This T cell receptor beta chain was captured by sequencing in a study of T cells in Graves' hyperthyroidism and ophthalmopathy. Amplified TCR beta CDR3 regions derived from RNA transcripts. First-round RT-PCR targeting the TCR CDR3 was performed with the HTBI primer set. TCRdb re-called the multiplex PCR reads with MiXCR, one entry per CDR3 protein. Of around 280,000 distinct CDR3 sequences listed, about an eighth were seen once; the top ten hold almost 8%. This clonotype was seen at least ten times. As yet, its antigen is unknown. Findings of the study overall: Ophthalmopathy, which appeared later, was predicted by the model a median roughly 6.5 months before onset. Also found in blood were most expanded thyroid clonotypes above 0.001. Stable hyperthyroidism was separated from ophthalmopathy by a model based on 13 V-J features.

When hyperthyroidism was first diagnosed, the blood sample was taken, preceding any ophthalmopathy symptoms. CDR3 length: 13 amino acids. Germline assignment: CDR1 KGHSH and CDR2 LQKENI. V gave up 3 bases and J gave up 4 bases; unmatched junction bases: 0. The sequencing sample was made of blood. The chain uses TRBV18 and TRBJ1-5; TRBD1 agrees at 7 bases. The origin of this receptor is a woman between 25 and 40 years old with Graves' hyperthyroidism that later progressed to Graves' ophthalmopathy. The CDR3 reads CASSPTGNQPQHF. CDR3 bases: TGTGCCAGCTCACCGACAGGGAATCAGCCCCAGCATTTT.